This TCR beta chain was sequenced for a study of radiation and T cells in renal cell carcinoma. Study as a whole: Nephrectomy followed 15 Gy stereotactic body radiation by 4 weeks.

Repertoires were generated with immunoSEQ multiplex PCR, while TCRdb's copy carries only in-frame clones and drops some. The data contain tens of thousands of clones, 86% of them singletons. Time point in this sample: blood 2 weeks post-SBRT. Treatment noted: 15 Gy SBRT to primary tumor, nephrectomy 4 weeks later. After SBRT, blood was collected at 2 and 4 weeks, plus baseline. This renal cell carcinoma was of the clear cell type. V lost 4 bases and J 1 base, leaving 8 bases between the germline ends. Germline loops: CDR1 SGHAT, CDR2 FQNNGV. This CDR3 has 14 residues. Sample: blood, taken from a patient whose treatment included radiotherapy and nephrectomy. The chain is built from TRBV11-2 and TRBJ1-3; D possibly corresponds to TRBD1 (5 bases). This receptor was obtained from a woman aged 45-60 years with renal cell carcinoma. Here the CDR3 DNA reads TGTGCCAGCAGCTGGGACGTTTCTGGAAACACCATATATTTT. Translating it yields CASSWDVSGNTIYF.